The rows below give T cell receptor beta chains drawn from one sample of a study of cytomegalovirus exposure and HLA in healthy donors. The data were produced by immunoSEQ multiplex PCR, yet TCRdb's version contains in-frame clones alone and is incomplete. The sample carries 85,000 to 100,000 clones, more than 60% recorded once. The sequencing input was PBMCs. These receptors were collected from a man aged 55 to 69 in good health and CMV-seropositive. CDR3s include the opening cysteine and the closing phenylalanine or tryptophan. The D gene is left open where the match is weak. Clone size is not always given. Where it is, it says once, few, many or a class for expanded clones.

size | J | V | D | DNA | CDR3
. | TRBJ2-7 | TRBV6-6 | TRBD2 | TGTGCCAGCAGTTACTGGCGGGGGGAAGACTACGAGCAGTACTTC | CASSYWRGEDYEQYF
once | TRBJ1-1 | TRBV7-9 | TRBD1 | TGTGCCAGCAGCCCAACCCACAGGGGGAACACTGAAGCTTTCTTT | CASSPTHRGNTEAFF
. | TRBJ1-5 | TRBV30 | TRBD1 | TGTGCCTGGAGTGTGTCAGGGGGCAGGCAGCCCCAGCATTTT | CAWSVSGGRQPQHF
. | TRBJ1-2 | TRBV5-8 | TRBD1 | TGTGCCAGCAGCTTGGCCAGGGGACAGGGTAACTATGGCTACACCTTC | CASSLARGQGNYGYTF
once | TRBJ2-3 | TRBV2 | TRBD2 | TGTGCCAGCAGTTATCGACTAGCGGGGGCCGGGGATACGCAGTATTTT | CASSYRLAGAGDTQYF
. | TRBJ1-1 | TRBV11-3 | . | TGTGCCAGCAGCTGGGGAGGGGACACTGAAGCTTTCTTT | CASSWGGDTEAFF
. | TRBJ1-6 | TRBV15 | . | TGTGCCACCAATACCCCGCGGAGTTCACCCCTCCACTTT | CATNTPRSSPLHF
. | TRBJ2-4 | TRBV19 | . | TGTGCCAGTAGTATAATCTGGGCAGGGTTTAAAGCCAAAAACATTCAGTACTTC | CASSIIWAGFKAKNIQYF
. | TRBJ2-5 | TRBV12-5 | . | TGTGCTAGTGGTTTGGTTGCGGCCGGGGAGACCCAGTACTTC | CASGLVAAGETQYF
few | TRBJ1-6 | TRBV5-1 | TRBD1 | TGCGCCAGCAGCGCCGGACAGGGTTCGAATTCACCCCTCCACTTT | CASSAGQGSNSPLHF
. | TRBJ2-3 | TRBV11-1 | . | TGTGCCAGCAGCTTAGAATGGGCGGGGGCGAGCGGACCAGATACGCAGTATTTT | CASSLEWAGASGPDTQYF
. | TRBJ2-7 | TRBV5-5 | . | TGTGCCAGCAGCTTGGAGGCGGTGCTGTCCTCCTACGAGCAGTACTTC | CASSLEAVLSSYEQYF
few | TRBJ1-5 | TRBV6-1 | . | TGTGCCAGCAGTGAACATGGCGGATTTAGCAATCAGCCCCAGCATTTT | CASSEHGGFSNQPQHF
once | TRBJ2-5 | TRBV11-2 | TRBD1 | TGTGCCAGCAGCTTTGTCGGGACAGGGTTTCGAGAGACCCAGTACTTC | CASSFVGTGFRETQYF
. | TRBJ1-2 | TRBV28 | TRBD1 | TGTGCCAGCAGTTTCCACCATGCGGGACAGGGGGCTAATGGCTACACCTTC | CASSFHHAGQGANGYTF
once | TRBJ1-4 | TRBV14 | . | TGTGCCAGCAGCCGCACCCGGGGGGATGGGACCGAAAAACTGTTTTTT | CASSRTRGDGTEKLFF
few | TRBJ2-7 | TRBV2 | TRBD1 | TGTGCCAGCAGGGGACAGGTGCAGTACTTC | CASRGQVQYF
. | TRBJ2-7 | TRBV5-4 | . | TGTGCCAGCAGCTTCGCGGACACATGGGAGCAGTACTTC | CASSFADTWEQYF
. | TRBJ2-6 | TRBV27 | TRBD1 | TGTGCCAGCAGCGGCTACGGGACAGGGCTCTCTGGGGCCAACGTCCTGACTTTC | CASSGYGTGLSGANVLTF